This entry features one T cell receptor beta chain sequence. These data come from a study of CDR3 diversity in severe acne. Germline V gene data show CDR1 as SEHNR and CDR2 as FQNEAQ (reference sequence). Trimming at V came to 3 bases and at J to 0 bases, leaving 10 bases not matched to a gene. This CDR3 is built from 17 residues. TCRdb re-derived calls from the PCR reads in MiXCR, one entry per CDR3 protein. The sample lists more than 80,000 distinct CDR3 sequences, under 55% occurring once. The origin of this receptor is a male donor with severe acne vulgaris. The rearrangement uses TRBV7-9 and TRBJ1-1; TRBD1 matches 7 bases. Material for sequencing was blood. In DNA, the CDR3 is TGTGCCAGCAGCTTGACAGGGAGCCGGCTGGTGAACACTGAAGCTTTCTTT. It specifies CASSLTGSRLVNTEAFF.